This paragraph covers one TCR beta chain sequence. The antigen remains undetermined. The data were taken from a study of Ad26.COV2.S vaccination and SARS-CoV-2 variants. Profiling relied on immunoSEQ multiplex PCR, and the TCRdb table lists in-frame clones only, not all of them. This table holds over 110,000 clones, 86% found once. CDR1 LNHDA and CDR2 SQIVND come from the germline V gene (reference sequence). The CDR3 consists of 15 residues. Trimming took off 1 base at V and 6 bases at J, with 13 bases between the two ends. Study-wide findings and caveats: Using TCR breadth and depth analyses may have led to underestimated total T cell responses. Substantial post-vaccination breadth of spike-specific CD8+ and CD4+ T cell responses was reported. People who got the vaccine or the placebo had similar non-spike TCR breadth. Placebo recipients showed lower spike-specific TCR breadth than vaccinees.

V usage is TRBV19 and J usage is TRBJ1-5; possibly TRBD1 for D (6 bases). The sequence derives from a human donor who had recovered from COVID-19. The specimen was peripheral blood, collected after recovery from COVID-19. CDR3 bases: TGTGCCAGTAGTATAGGGGGGGGCACGGGTCAGCCCCAGCATTTT. As protein: CASSIGGGTGQPQHF.